These 6 T cell receptor beta chains were all obtained from the same sample, sequenced in a study of T cells in localized non-small cell lung cancer. Here immunoSEQ multiplex PCR was the method, and the copy in TCRdb shows in-frame clones only, minus some. The profile shows roughly 3,700 clones, about 26% of them singletons. The sequencing here drew on lung tumor tissue, taken before any cancer treatment. Receptors were obtained from a woman between 35 and 75 years old with stage I lung adenocarcinoma.

The sample holds one count of this clone. DNA of the CDR3: TGTGCCGCCTACTCGGCCGGGACAGAGAACTTGTCCTACAATGAGCAGTTCTTC. Amino acids: CAAYSAGTENLSYNEQFF. The rearrangement uses TRBV28 and TRBJ2-1; TRBD1 aligns across 7 bases. V lost 11 bases, J lost 1 base, and 20 bases stayed unmatched. Germline values: CDR1 MDHEN, CDR2 SYDVKM. The length of the CDR3 is 18 residues. Using reference TRBV28 and TRBJ2-1 for the parts outside the CDR3, the full variable domain is DVKVTQSSRYLVKRTGEKVFLECVQDMDHENMFWYRQDPGLGLRLIYFSYDVKMKEKGDIPEGYSVSREKKERFSLILESASTNQTSMYLCAAYSAGTENLSYNEQFFGPGTRLTVL.

This clone counts as medium-sized (0.01 to 0.1%). V usage is TRBV6-8 and J usage is TRBJ2-3; D ambiguous. This CDR3 comprises 16 residues. From germline, CDR1 is MNHGY and CDR2 SAAAGT. Trimming pared 2 bases from V and 1 base from J, leaving 13 bases between. CDR3 sequence reads: CASSYPPGGGTDTQYF. CDR3 nucleotides: TGTGCCAGCAGTTACCCCCCGGGCGGTGGCACAGATACGCAGTATTTT.

The V and J genes are TRBV19 and TRBJ2-1; 9 nucleotides line up with TRBD1. V dropped 5 bases and J dropped 7; count of bases not matched to a gene: 6. The CDR3 loop spans 14 amino acids. The V gene's germline CDR1 is LNHDA and CDR2 SQIVND (reference sequence). The CDR3: CASSWYRGRNEQFF. Here the CDR3 DNA reads TGTGCCAGTAGTTGGTACAGGGGGCGAAATGAGCAGTTCTTC.

The chain joins TRBV6-8 to TRBJ1-3, with D perhaps matching TRBD1 (5 bases). CDR1 is MNHGY, CDR2 SAAAGT, per germline. V lost 10 bases and J lost 2, with 12 bases in between. CDR3 length: 13 amino acids. The CDR3 is CAIRVGTGNTIYF. The CDR3 DNA reads as TGTGCCATCAGGGTTGGGACTGGAAACACCATATATTTT.

The genes are TRBV19 and TRBJ2-1; TRBD1 matches 9 bases. The V and J ends lost 3 bases and 6 bases, in that order; junction bases with no gene match: 9. CDR1 and CDR2 from the germline V gene are LNHDA and SQIVND (reference sequence). CDR3 length equals 16 residues. The CDR3 region is CASSILRDRDLNEQFF. For the CDR3, the DNA is TGTGCCAGTAGTATTTTACGGGACAGGGACCTCAATGAGCAGTTCTTC.

In its sample, this clone was seen once. The chain links TRBV28 to TRBJ2-7, with TRBD1 identical over 9 bases. Germline CDR1 MDHEN, CDR2 SYDVKM. V shed 6 bases and J 0 bases; nucleotides not matched to a gene: 6. The CDR3 length is 15 residues. CDR3 DNA sequence: TGTGCCAGCAGCCCTGGGGGACAGGGCTCCTACGAGCAGTACTTC. It codes for CASSPGGQGSYEQYF. Drawing the rest from reference TRBV28 and TRBJ2-7, the complete variable domain is DVKVTQSSRYLVKRTGEKVFLECVQDMDHENMFWYRQDPGLGLRLIYFSYDVKMKEKGDIPEGYSVSREKKERFSLILESASTNQTSMYLCASSPGGQGSYEQYFGPGTRLTVT.